The clone carrying this T cell receptor beta chain was picked up a small number of times. Its target is not known. The sample comes from a study of beta chain features in type 1 diabetes. Study information: Across the samples, 107,917,701 sorted cells were examined in total. Findings and caveats of the study: Moderate yet significant TCRB CDR3 shortening was seen in Type 1 diabetes patients in all four CD4+ subsets. Whatever favoring of shorter templates PCR might show would apply equally to patients and controls. For patients, the naive, central memory and Treg TCRB repertoires appeared more alike than for healthy donors. Individuals with type 1 diabetes displayed fewer insertions and more deletions at VDJ junctions.

The study reverse transcribed the entire isolated RNA, so it sequenced expressed TCRB transcripts. Sequencing used immunoSEQ multiplex PCR; TCRdb keeps in-frame clones, though not all of them. The sample lists 600,000 or so clones; around 15% were seen once. Source material: naive CD4+ T cells from blood. The source is a man younger than 35 with type 1 diabetes.

The CDR3 DNA is TGCGCCAGCAGCGCGGGACTAGCGGGGGGATACAATGAGCAGTTCTTC. It translates to CASSAGLAGGYNEQFF. This chain joins TRBV5-1 and TRBJ2-1; TRBD2 matches at 15 bases. Germline CDR1 and CDR2: SGHRS and YFSETQ. The CDR3 loop spans 16 amino acids. V dropped 4 bases and J dropped 4; count of bases not matched to a gene: 3.